Below, 5 T cell receptor beta chains from the same sample are listed, as sequenced in a study of blood T cell repertoires in COVID-19. Sequencing used immunoSEQ multiplex PCR; TCRdb keeps in-frame clones, though not all of them. The profile covers a few hundred thousand clones, with 70% to 90% appearing a single time and more than 2% taken by the ten largest. Specimen: PBMCs or T cells enriched from blood (not recorded which). The receptors stem from a young man who had recovered from COVID-19.

The chain has TRBV6-5 and TRBJ2-3, with D possibly being TRBD1 (5 bases). This CDR3 region has 13 residues. Germline CDR1 MNHEY, CDR2 SVGAGI. V shed 7 bases and J shed 5 bases, with 13 bases lying between them. In DNA, the CDR3 is TGTGCCAGCACCCCAGGGTTAAGAGATACGCAGTATTTT. The encoded protein is CASTPGLRDTQYF.

The CDR3 reads CASSLALHTGNTIYF. The CDR3 region has the DNA TGTGCCAGCAGCTTGGCCCTTCACACCGGAAACACCATATATTTT. The rearrangement uses TRBV5-6 and TRBJ1-3; D ambiguous. The ends were cut back, 0 bases at V and 4 bases at J, with 11 bases in the middle. Looked up from germline, CDR1 is SGHDT and CDR2 is YYEEEE. The CDR3 sequence is 15 residues long.

This rearrangement joins TRBV3-1 (or the pseudogene TRBV3-2) to TRBJ2-1; D remains ambiguous. V gave up 1 base and J gave up 0 bases, with 13 bases separating them. The CDR3 contains 17 residues. Germline V CDR1 and CDR2: LGHDT, YNNKEL (reference sequence). DNA for the CDR3: TGTGCCAGCAGCCAAGCGAACAGTGGAACCTCCTACAATGAGCAGTTCTTC. Translated: CASSQANSGTSYNEQFF.

The rearrangement uses TRBV29-1 and TRBJ2-7, with D possibly matching TRBD1 (6 bases). This CDR3 has 11 amino acids. Trimming stripped 7 bases from V and 3 bases from J, with 10 bases between. From germline, CDR1 is SQVTM and CDR2 ANQGSEA. This CDR3 reads CSANRDYEQYF. The CDR3 DNA is TGCAGCGCAAACAGGGACTACGAGCAGTACTTC.

The CDR3 DNA reads as TGTGCCAGCAGCTTAGTGTTCGGGCAGGGGTCGAATAATTCACCCCTCCACTTT. Its translation is CASSLVFGQGSNNSPLHF. The genes are TRBV7-9 and TRBJ1-6; D might be TRBD1 (6 bases). The CDR3 totals 18 residues. Germline CDR1 SEHNR, CDR2 FQNEAQ (reference sequence). The V end was cut by 1 base, the J end by 5 bases, with 18 bases between.